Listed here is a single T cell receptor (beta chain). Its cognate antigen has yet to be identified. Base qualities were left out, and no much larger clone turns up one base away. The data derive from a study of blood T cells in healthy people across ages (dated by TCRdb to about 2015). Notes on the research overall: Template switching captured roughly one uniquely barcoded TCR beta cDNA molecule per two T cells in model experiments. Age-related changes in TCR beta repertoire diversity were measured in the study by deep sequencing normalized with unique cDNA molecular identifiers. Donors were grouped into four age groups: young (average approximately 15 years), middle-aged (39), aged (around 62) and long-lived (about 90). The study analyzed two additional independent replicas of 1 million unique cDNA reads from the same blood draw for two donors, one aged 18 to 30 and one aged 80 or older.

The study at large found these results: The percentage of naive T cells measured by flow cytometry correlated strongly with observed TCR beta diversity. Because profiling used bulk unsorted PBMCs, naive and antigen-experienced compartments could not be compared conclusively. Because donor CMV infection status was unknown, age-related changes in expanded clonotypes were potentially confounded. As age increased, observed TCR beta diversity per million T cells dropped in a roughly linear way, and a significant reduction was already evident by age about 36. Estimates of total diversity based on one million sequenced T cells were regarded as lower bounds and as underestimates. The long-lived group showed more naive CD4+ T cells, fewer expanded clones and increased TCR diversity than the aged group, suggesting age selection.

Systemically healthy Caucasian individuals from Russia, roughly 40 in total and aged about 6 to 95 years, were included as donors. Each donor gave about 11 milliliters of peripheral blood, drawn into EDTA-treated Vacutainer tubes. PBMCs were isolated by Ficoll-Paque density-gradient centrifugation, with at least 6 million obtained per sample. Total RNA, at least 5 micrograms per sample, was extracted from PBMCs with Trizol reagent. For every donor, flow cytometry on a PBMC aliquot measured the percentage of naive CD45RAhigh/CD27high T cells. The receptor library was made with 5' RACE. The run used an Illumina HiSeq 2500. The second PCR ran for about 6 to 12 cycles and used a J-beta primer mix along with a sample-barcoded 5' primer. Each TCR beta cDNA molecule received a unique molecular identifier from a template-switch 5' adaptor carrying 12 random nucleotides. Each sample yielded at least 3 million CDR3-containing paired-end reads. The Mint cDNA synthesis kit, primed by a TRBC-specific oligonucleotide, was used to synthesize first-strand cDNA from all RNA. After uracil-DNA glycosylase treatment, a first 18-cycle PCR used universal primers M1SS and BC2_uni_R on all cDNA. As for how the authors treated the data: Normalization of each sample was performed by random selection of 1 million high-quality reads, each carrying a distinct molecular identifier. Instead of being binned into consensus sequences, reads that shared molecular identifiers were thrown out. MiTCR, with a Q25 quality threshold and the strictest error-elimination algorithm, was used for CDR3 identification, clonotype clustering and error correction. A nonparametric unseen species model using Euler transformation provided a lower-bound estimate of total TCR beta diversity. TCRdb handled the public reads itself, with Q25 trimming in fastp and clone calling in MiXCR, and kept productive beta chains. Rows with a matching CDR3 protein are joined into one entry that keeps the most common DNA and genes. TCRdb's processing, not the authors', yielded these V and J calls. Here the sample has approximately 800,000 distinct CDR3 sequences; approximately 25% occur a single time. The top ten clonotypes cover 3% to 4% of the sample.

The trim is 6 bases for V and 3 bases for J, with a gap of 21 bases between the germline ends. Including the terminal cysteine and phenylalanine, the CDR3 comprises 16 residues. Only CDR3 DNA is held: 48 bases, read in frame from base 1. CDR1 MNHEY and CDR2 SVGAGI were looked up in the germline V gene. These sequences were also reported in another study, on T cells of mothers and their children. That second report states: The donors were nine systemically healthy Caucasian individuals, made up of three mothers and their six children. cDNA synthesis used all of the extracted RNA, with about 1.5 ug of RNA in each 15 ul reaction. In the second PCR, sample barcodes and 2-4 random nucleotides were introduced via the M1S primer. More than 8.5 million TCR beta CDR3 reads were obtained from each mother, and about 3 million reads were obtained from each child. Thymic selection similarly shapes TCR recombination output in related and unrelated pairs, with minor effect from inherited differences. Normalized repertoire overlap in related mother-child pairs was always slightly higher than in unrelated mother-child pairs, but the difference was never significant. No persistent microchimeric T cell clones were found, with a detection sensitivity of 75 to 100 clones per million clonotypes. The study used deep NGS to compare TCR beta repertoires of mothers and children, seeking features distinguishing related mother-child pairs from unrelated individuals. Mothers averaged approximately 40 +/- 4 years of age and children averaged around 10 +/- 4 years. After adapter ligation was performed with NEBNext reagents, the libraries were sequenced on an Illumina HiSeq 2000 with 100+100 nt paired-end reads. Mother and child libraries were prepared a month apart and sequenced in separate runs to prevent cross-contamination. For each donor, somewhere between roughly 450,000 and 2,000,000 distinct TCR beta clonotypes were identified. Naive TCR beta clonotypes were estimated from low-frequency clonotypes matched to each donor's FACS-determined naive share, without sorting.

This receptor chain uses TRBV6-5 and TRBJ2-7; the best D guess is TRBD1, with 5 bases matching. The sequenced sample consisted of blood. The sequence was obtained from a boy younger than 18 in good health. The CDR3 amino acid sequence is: CASRRIYLLGHYEQYF. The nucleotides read TGTGCCAGCAGACGCATTTACCTCCTAGGACACTACGAGCAGTACTTC.